The 20 T cell receptor beta chains listed next were all sequenced from one sample in a study of blood T cell repertoires in COVID-19. Some clones are missing from TCRdb's copy, which holds only in-frame ones; the method was immunoSEQ multiplex PCR. The repertoire includes some 340,000 clones, around 85% of them detected once, and 3% to 4% sits in the top ten. The sample comprised peripheral blood. All receptors derive from a woman younger than 30 with acute or convalescent COVID-19.

This chain uses TRBV6-4 with TRBJ2-1; 8 nucleotides match TRBD2. The ends lost 6 bases at V and 6 bases at J; junction bases unmatched: 7. Germline V gene lookup returns CDR1 MRHNA and CDR2 SNTAGT. The CDR3 is made up of 14 amino acids. CDR3 in amino acids: CASRPTSGFNEQFF. In nucleotides, the CDR3 is TGTGCCAGCAGGCCTACTAGCGGATTCAATGAGCAGTTCTTC.

This clone came up a few times. The CDR3 protein is CASSDPTGVDQPQHF. The CDR3, as DNA: TGTGCCAGCAGTGACCCGACAGGGGTTGATCAGCCCCAGCATTTT. The rearrangement joins TRBV2 to TRBJ1-5; 8 nucleotides align to TRBD1. CDR1 is SNHLY and CDR2 is FYNNEI in the germline V gene. With 3 bases clipped from V and 5 bases from J, the junction kept 6 bases outside the gene matches. This CDR3 is 15 amino acids long.

The chain carries TRBV7-8 and TRBJ2-1; 9 positions agree with TRBD2. The CDR3 length is 15 residues. V shed 3 bases, J shed 3 bases, and the junction held 3 bases outside the gene matches. CDR1 and CDR2 (germline): SGHVS, FQNEAQ. The CDR3, as DNA: TGTGCCAGCAGCTTCGTAGCGGGAGACTACAATGAGCAGTTCTTC. Protein: CASSFVAGDYNEQFF.

V is TRBV12-3 or TRBV12-4 and J is TRBJ1-2; D is possibly TRBD1 (6 bases). Trimming left V 7 bases short and J 4 bases short, with 13 bases between. The CDR3 totals 13 residues. For the CDR3, the DNA is TGTGCCAGCACCGTGGACAGCATCTATGGCTACACCTTC. This codes for CASTVDSIYGYTF.

This clone was seen more than once but under ten times. The chain carries TRBV13 and TRBJ2-1, with a possible D match to TRBD1 (5 bases). Trimming shortened V by 5 bases and J by 2 bases, and 13 bases separated the two germline ends. CDR3 length equals 15 residues. Germline V CDR1 and CDR2: PRHDT, FYEKMQ (reference sequence). For the CDR3, the DNA is TGTGCCAGCAGCGGACAAGCCAGCCCCTACAATGAGCAGTTCTTC. It specifies CASSGQASPYNEQFF. The full variable domain, its missing parts supplied by reference TRBV13 and TRBJ2-1, is AAGVIQSPRHLIKEKRETATLKCYPIPRHDTVYWYQQGPGQDPQFLISFYEKMQSDKGSIPDRFSAQQFSDYHSELNMSSLELGDSALYFCASSGQASPYNEQFFGPGTRLTVL.

V is TRBV27 and J is TRBJ1-1, with a possible D match to TRBD1 (5 bases). CDR3 size: 17 residues. Germline loops: CDR1 MNHEY, CDR2 SMNVEV (reference sequence). V was clipped by 5 bases and J by 7 bases, with 26 bases between them. The CDR3 region has the DNA TGTGCCAGCAGTCGGGGGGGTGTGGGACGGGCTAGATATGAAGCTTTCTTT. This translates into CASSRGGVGRARYEAFF.

The gene calls are TRBV3-1 (or the pseudogene TRBV3-2) and TRBJ1-1, with unresolved D. V lost 4 bases and J 8 bases, leaving 14 bases between the germline ends. The CDR3 extends over 13 amino acids. Germline loops: CDR1 LGHDT, CDR2 YNNKEL (reference sequence). DNA of the CDR3: TGTGCCAGCAGCCGGTCTCCGGGATCCGAAGCTTTCTTT. Its translation is CASSRSPGSEAFF.

The chain links TRBV5-4 to TRBJ2-3, with 10 positions matching TRBD1. Trimming at V came to 3 bases and at J to 2 bases, leaving 3 bases not matched to a gene. Germline assignment: CDR1 SGHNT and CDR2 YYREEE (reference sequence). The CDR3 consists of 15 residues. CDR3 nucleotides: TGTGCCAGCAGCTCAGGACAGGGGGACACAGATACGCAGTATTTT. It codes for CASSSGQGDTDTQYF.

J is TRBJ1-2 and V is TRBV20-1; D gene ambiguous. Trimming removed 3 bases from V and 5 bases from J, with 10 bases in between. This CDR3 is built from 12 residues. The V gene's germline CDR1 is DFQATT and CDR2 SNEGSKA (reference sequence). The chain's CDR3 is CSASAWRYGYTF. The CDR3 coding sequence is TGCAGTGCTAGTGCCTGGAGGTATGGCTACACCTTC.

The chain employs TRBV7-6 and TRBJ2-1; D gene ambiguous. The CDR3 spans 16 residues. CDR1 and CDR2 (germline): SGHVS, FNYEAQ. V lost 1 base and J lost 0, with 10 bases in between. CDR3 sequence: CASSLEISPSYNEQFF. DNA of the CDR3: TGTGCCAGCAGCTTAGAGATTAGCCCCTCCTACAATGAGCAGTTCTTC.

A note on this clone: An end of the junction does not agree with germline; a read error may underlie this. The rearrangement uses TRBV3-1 (or the pseudogene TRBV3-2) and TRBJ1-2; the D is unclear. Germline V lookup: CDR1 LGHDT, CDR2 YNNKEL (reference sequence). CDR3 length: 13 residues. The CDR3 nucleotides are TGTGCCAGCAGCCAACAAGTCGGAGGGTACTTCGCCTTC. Protein sequence: CASSQQVGGYFAF.

The chain carries TRBV9 and TRBJ2-1; the match to TRBD2 covers 12 bases. Germline V CDR1 and CDR2: SGDLS, YYNGEE. With V trimmed by 3 bases and J by 6 bases, 4 bases remained unmatched. The CDR3 sequence is 15 residues long. CDR3 residues: CASSATSGRGNEQFF. For the CDR3, the DNA is TGTGCCAGCAGCGCGACTAGCGGGAGAGGCAATGAGCAGTTCTTC.

The J gene is TRBJ2-5, the V gene TRBV7-2; 11 nucleotides align to TRBD2. Looked up from germline, CDR1 is SGHTA and CDR2 is FQGNSA. Germline trimming cut 7 bases from V and 4 bases from J; bases unmatched to any gene: 8. The CDR3 is 15 amino acids. The CDR3 spells CASKSSGGAIETQYF. The CDR3 DNA sequence: TGTGCCAGCAAGAGTAGCGGGGGGGCCATAGAGACCCAGTACTTC.

The chain recombines TRBV20-1 with TRBJ2-7; D gene ambiguous. V was clipped by 7 bases and J by 7 bases, with 11 bases between them. This CDR3 has 10 amino acids. Germline V gene data show CDR1 as DFQATT and CDR2 as SNEGSKA (reference sequence). DNA for the CDR3: TGCAGTGTACCGTTCGGGGAGCAGTACTTC. Translated: CSVPFGEQYF.

The genes are TRBV3-1 (or the pseudogene TRBV3-2) and TRBJ2-2; D is unclear. Germline-derived CDR1 and CDR2 are LGHDT and YNNKEL (reference sequence). Trimming removed 1 base from V and 3 bases from J, with 6 bases in between. The CDR3 runs 14 residues. The CDR3 DNA reads TGTGCCAGCAGCCAAGCTTTGTACACCGGGGAGCTGTTTTTT. It translates to CASSQALYTGELFF.

The genes are TRBV7-2 and TRBJ2-3, with no clear D. Trimming shortened V by 2 bases and J by 3 bases, and 9 bases separated the two germline ends. Germline V gene lookup returns CDR1 SGHTA and CDR2 FQGNSA. This CDR3 spans 14 amino acids. As DNA, the CDR3 is TGTGCCAGCAGCTTAAGTCCCGCGACAGATACGCAGTATTTT. It encodes CASSLSPATDTQYF.

This chain joins TRBV30 and TRBJ1-5, with D perhaps matching TRBD1 (5 bases). From germline, CDR1 is GTSNPN and CDR2 SVGIG (reference sequence). The CDR3 extends over 13 amino acids. V lost 1 base and J 3 bases, leaving 7 bases between the germline ends. Here the CDR3 reads CAWSEQANQPQHF. DNA of the CDR3: TGTGCCTGGAGTGAACAGGCCAATCAGCCCCAGCATTTT.

A few counts support this clone. The chain has TRBV7-9 and TRBJ1-1, with D uncertain. V was trimmed by 5 bases and J by 1 base, leaving 11 bases between them. Germline CDR1 reads SEHNR; CDR2 reads FQNEAQ (reference sequence). CDR3 size: 14 residues. CDR3 protein: CASSPQEWNTEAFF. CDR3 in DNA: TGTGCCAGCAGCCCCCAAGAGTGGAACACTGAAGCTTTCTTT.

The chain carries TRBV4-2 and TRBJ2-5, with 11 bases aligning to TRBD2. The germline V gene encodes CDR1 LGHNA and CDR2 YNFKEQ. This CDR3 has 16 amino acids. J was trimmed by 0 bases and V by 0 bases; bases with no gene match: 0. CDR3 nucleotides: TGTGCCAGCAGCCAAGAGGGACTAGCGGACCAAGAGACCCAGTACTTC. It yields the protein CASSQEGLADQETQYF.

The chain uses TRBV4-1 and TRBJ1-1; 7 bases are a match to TRBD1. The length of the CDR3 is 14 residues. Trimming took 4 bases from V and 8 from J; bases not matched to a gene: 10. CDR1 and CDR2 (germline): MGHRA, YSYEKL. Here the CDR3 reads CASSLRDSEWEAFF. Here the CDR3 DNA reads TGCGCCAGCAGCCTCCGGGACAGCGAATGGGAAGCTTTCTTT.